These 25 T cell receptor beta chains originate from one sample sequenced in a study of blood T cell repertoires in COVID-19. Generated by immunoSEQ multiplex PCR, the TCRdb table keeps only in-frame clones and is missing some. The sample gives 150,000 to 200,000 clones, about four fifths of which show up once; around 8% is in the top ten. Sample: peripheral blood. The receptors originated from a woman in her 70s with COVID-19, enrolled during active disease.

The rearrangement uses TRBV7-2 and TRBJ2-3; 8 bases fit TRBD2. V was pared by 6 bases and J by 3 bases, with 8 bases of the junction left unmatched. The germline gives CDR1 SGHTA, CDR2 FQGNSA. There are 15 residues in the CDR3. In DNA, the CDR3 is TGTGCCAGCAGGTCGGGACTAGGGTTGACAGATACGCAGTATTTT. Amino acid sequence: CASRSGLGLTDTQYF.

This chain uses TRBV5-1 with TRBJ2-7; 14 positions match TRBD2. V trimming: 0 bases; J trimming: 5 bases; junction bases outside the gene matches: 4. Germline values: CDR1 SGHRS, CDR2 YFSETQ. The CDR3 is 16 amino acids. The CDR3 DNA reads TGCGCCAGCAGCTTGGGGACTAGCGGGAGGCCGCACGAGCAGTACTTC. Translated: CASSLGTSGRPHEQYF.

CDR3 amino acids: CASGSPPGTGPLDGYTF. The CDR3 bases are TGTGCCAGTGGTTCCCCACCGGGGACAGGTCCTCTTGATGGCTACACCTTC. The rearrangement links TRBV19 to TRBJ1-2, with 8 nucleotides matching TRBD1. The CDR3 covers 17 residues. Unmatched junction bases numbered 20, after V lost 8 bases and J lost 6 bases. Germline assignment: CDR1 LNHDA and CDR2 SQIVND (reference sequence).

The rearrangement links TRBV19 to TRBJ2-2, with TRBD1 identical over 9 bases. The germline gives CDR1 LNHDA, CDR2 SQIVND (reference sequence). The CDR3 has 16 amino acids. V was clipped by 4 bases and J by 7 bases; unmatched bases: 10. The DNA for the CDR3 is TGTGCCAGTAGTACCCGGGACAGGGTCTCGATCGGGGAGCTGTTTTTT. This encodes CASSTRDRVSIGELFF.

This chain connects TRBV7-3 to TRBJ2-1; no reliable D call. Looked up from germline, CDR1 is SGHTA and CDR2 is FQGTGA. The CDR3 has 14 amino acids. V was trimmed by 5 bases and J by 2 bases, leaving 10 bases between them. CDR3 protein: CASSPLPPYNEQFF. The CDR3, as DNA: TGTGCCAGCAGCCCACTCCCCCCCTACAATGAGCAGTTCTTC.

This chain uses TRBV12-3 or TRBV12-4 with TRBJ2-5, with D unresolved. The ends were cut back, 5 bases at V and 2 bases at J, with 9 bases in the middle. This CDR3 contains 13 residues. CDR3 coding DNA: TGTGCCAGCAGTCTCCTCTTACAAGAGACCCAGTACTTC. This gives the protein CASSLLLQETQYF.

The gene calls are TRBV3-1 (or the pseudogene TRBV3-2) and TRBJ1-2; 9 bases line up with TRBD1. In germline, CDR1 is LGHDT, CDR2 YNNKEL (reference sequence). The CDR3 sequence is 14 residues long. V shed 5 bases, J shed 8 bases, and the junction held 9 bases outside the gene matches. CDR3 DNA sequence: TGTGCCAGCAGCTCTCAGAGACAGGGGGGAGGCTACACCTTC. Amino acids: CASSSQRQGGGYTF.

This clone was counted once. This chain connects TRBV28 to TRBJ2-3; 11 bases fit TRBD2. Losses at the gene ends were 6 bases for V and 3 bases for J; bases not matched to a gene: 17. There are 19 residues in the CDR3. CDR1 is MDHEN, CDR2 SYDVKM, per germline. DNA of the CDR3: TGTGCCAGCAGCGGGCGGGGACAGCGACTAGCGGGAAGGACAGATACGCAGTATTTT. Its translation is CASSGRGQRLAGRTDTQYF.

CDR3 DNA: TGTGCCAGCAGTGGGCAGGGAATTGGGACCGGGGAGCTGTTTTTT. Translation: CASSGQGIGTGELFF. The rearrangement uses TRBV2 and TRBJ2-2, with D possibly matching TRBD1 (5 bases). The CDR3 consists of 15 residues. V lost 4 bases, J lost 5 bases, and 14 bases lay in between. Germline CDR1 reads SNHLY; CDR2 reads FYNNEI. Drawing the rest from reference TRBV2 and TRBJ2-2, the complete variable domain is EPEVTQTPSHQVTQMGQEVILRCVPISNHLYFYWYRQILGQKVEFLVSFYNNEISEKSEIFDDQFSVERPDGSNFTLKIRSTKLEDSAMYFCASSGQGIGTGELFFGEGSRLTVL.

The chain employs TRBV28 and TRBJ1-4, with D uncertain. Germline V lookup: CDR1 MDHEN, CDR2 SYDVKM. CDR3 length: 12 amino acids. Trimming shortened V by 8 bases and J by 4 bases, and 8 bases separated the two germline ends. CDR3 nucleotides: TGTGCCAGCGCGAGGCTTAATGAAAAACTGTTTTTT. Amino acid sequence: CASARLNEKLFF.

This clone showed up just once. The chain combines TRBV27 with TRBJ2-1, with a weak D call TRBD2 (5 bases). Germline V lookup: CDR1 MNHEY, CDR2 SMNVEV (reference sequence). This CDR3 has 13 residues. The ends were cut back, 2 bases at V and 7 bases at J, with 9 bases in the middle. The CDR3 is CASSLLASNEQFF. CDR3 DNA sequence: TGTGCCAGCAGTTTACTAGCATCGAATGAGCAGTTCTTC.

V and J are TRBV10-3 and TRBJ2-2, with 14 bases fitting TRBD2. With 8 bases clipped from V and 0 bases from J, the junction kept 5 bases outside the gene matches. CDR3 length: 17 residues. The germline gives CDR1 ENHRY, CDR2 SYGVKD. Written as DNA, the CDR3 is TGTGCCATCCTTCCGACTAGCGGGAGGGCGAACACCGGGGAGCTGTTTTTT. Protein sequence: CAILPTSGRANTGELFF.

The chain uses TRBV6-4 and TRBJ2-3; TRBD2 is a possible D gene (5 bases). The CDR3 is made up of 13 amino acids. V was cut by 2 bases and J by 4 bases, with 7 bases left in between. CDR1 and CDR2 (germline): MRHNA, SNTAGT. DNA for the CDR3: TGTGCCAGCAGTGACGGGAGTCCAGATACGCAGTATTTT. Translating gives CASSDGSPDTQYF.

CDR3 DNA: TGCAGCGTTGAACTGGTCGGGATCCCTAACTATGGCTACACCTTC. Its protein product is CSVELVGIPNYGYTF. The gene calls are TRBV29-1 and TRBJ1-2; D is uncertain. Germline V gene lookup returns CDR1 SQVTM and CDR2 ANQGSEA. Trimming removed 2 bases from V and 0 bases from J, with 13 bases in between. The CDR3 is 15 residues long.

V gene TRBV4-3 combines with J gene TRBJ2-2, with 11 bases aligning to TRBD1. The ends lost 4 bases at V and 6 bases at J; junction bases unmatched: 4. This CDR3 region has 15 residues. Germline V lookup: CDR1 LGHNA, CDR2 YSLEER. CDR3 residues: CASSPRTGGPGELFF. The CDR3 coding sequence is TGCGCCAGCAGCCCACGGACAGGGGGCCCCGGGGAGCTGTTTTTT.

The chain carries TRBV4-3 and TRBJ2-5; 8 nucleotides agree with TRBD1. The V segment lost 1 base and the J segment 0 bases; nucleotides outside the gene matches: 4. Germline V gives CDR1 LGHNA, CDR2 YSLEER. The CDR3 totals 16 residues. The CDR3 DNA reads TGCGCCAGCAGCCAAGGAGACAGGGGCTACCAAGAGACCCAGTACTTC. This sequence encodes CASSQGDRGYQETQYF.

The chain couples TRBV2 to TRBJ2-1; perhaps TRBD2 as D (6 bases). CDR1 and CDR2 from the germline V gene are SNHLY and FYNNEI. The ends were cut back, 0 bases at V and 8 bases at J, with 8 bases in the middle. CDR3 length: 13 residues. CDR3 coding DNA: TGTGCCAGCAGTGAAGCCTGGGGGGATGAGCAGTTCTTC. As protein: CASSEAWGDEQFF.

This sequence joins TRBV2 and TRBJ1-5; a weak D match, TRBD1 (6 bases). The CDR3 consists of 15 residues. With 2 bases removed from V and 4 bases from J, the gap between germline ends came to 12 bases. Germline CDR1 and CDR2: SNHLY and FYNNEI. The CDR3 nucleotides read TGTGCCAGCAGTGAATACGGACAGAAGAATCAGCCCCAGCATTTT. Translating it yields CASSEYGQKNQPQHF.

The chain employs TRBV19 and TRBJ1-5; D is uncertain. V lost 3 bases, J lost 8 bases, and 11 bases lay in between. CDR1 and CDR2 (germline): LNHDA, SQIVND (reference sequence). CDR3 length: 13 amino acids. The CDR3 sequence is CASSISRGEPQHF. The CDR3 region has the DNA TGTGCCAGTAGTATTTCCAGAGGTGAGCCCCAGCATTTT.

This chain uses TRBV25-1 with TRBJ1-2, with TRBD1 as a possible D gene (6 bases). Germline CDR1 is MGHDK and CDR2 is SYGVNS. The CDR3 loop spans 14 amino acids. Between the trimmed V and J ends, which lost 4 bases and 4 bases, there was a span of 13 bases. CDR3: CASSATGFTYGYTF. In nucleotides, the CDR3 is TGTGCCAGCAGTGCGACAGGATTCACCTATGGCTACACCTTC.

This sequence joins TRBV6-2 or TRBV6-3 and TRBJ2-7, with D unclear. Germline V gene data show CDR1 as MNHEY and CDR2 as SVGEGT. The CDR3 runs 14 residues. Deletions cut 4 bases from V and 3 bases from J, with 13 bases between. The chain's CDR3 is CASSSSVTLYEQYF. CDR3 DNA: TGTGCCAGCAGTTCATCGGTAACCCTCTACGAGCAGTACTTC.

The gene calls are TRBV5-1 and TRBJ1-1, with D maybe TRBD1 (5 bases). V shed 0 bases and J shed 7 bases, with 10 bases lying between them. The V gene's germline CDR1 is SGHRS and CDR2 YFSETQ. CDR3 length: 13 residues. The CDR3 loop reads CASSLGGLGEAFF. DNA of the CDR3: TGCGCCAGCAGCTTGGGGGGACTGGGTGAAGCTTTCTTT.

The gene calls are TRBV7-9 and TRBJ2-7; TRBD1 matches at 7 bases. J was trimmed by 9 bases and V by 2 bases; bases with no gene match: 10. From germline, CDR1 is SEHNR and CDR2 FQNEAQ (reference sequence). The CDR3 is 14 amino acids. The CDR3 loop is CASSLQGEAWGQYF. CDR3 in DNA: TGTGCCAGCAGCTTACAGGGGGAAGCCTGGGGGCAGTACTTC.

The chain has TRBV20-1 and TRBJ2-7, with 11 bases fitting TRBD2. From germline, CDR1 is DFQATT and CDR2 SNEGSKA (reference sequence). There are 16 residues in the CDR3. V shed 3 bases, J shed 1 base, and the junction held 8 bases outside the gene matches. CDR3 amino acids: CSASKRLAGMSYEQYF. The CDR3 nucleotides are TGCAGTGCTAGTAAGCGACTAGCGGGGATGTCCTACGAGCAGTACTTC.

J is TRBJ2-7 and V is TRBV27; TRBD2 is a possible D gene (5 bases). Trimming took 5 bases from V and 4 from J, leaving 6 bases between them. Germline V gene data show CDR1 as MNHEY and CDR2 as SMNVEV (reference sequence). The CDR3 runs to 11 residues. The CDR3 spells CASSRGYEQYF. CDR3 DNA sequence: TGTGCCAGCAGTCGGGGTTACGAGCAGTACTTC.